Described below is a single T cell receptor (beta chain) sequence and its context. Antigen: not known. Through template switching, a universal primer site was introduced, and the cDNA contained unique molecular identifiers. MiXCR was run by TCRdb on the 5' RACE reads, yielding one entry per CDR3 protein. The sample has fewer than 550,000 distinct CDR3 sequences; over 11% are singletons. The source of the sample is a study of identical twins. Study-level results: The authors drew conclusions from cross-sectional statistical analysis rather than following the same donors. Twins' excess sharing was less marked for out-of-frame beta sequences. Researchers reported excess low generation probability among twin-shared out-of-frame alpha sequences.

The sample was also linked to a second study, of yellow fever vaccine responses in identical twins.

The sequencing sample was made of CD4+ T cells sorted from blood. The source is a young woman in good health.

The CDR3 bases are TGTGCCAGCAGTCTGGGGGGGGCTGCCCGGGGAAAGACCCAGTACTTC. This encodes CASSLGGAARGKTQYF. V gene TRBV7-2 combines with J gene TRBJ2-5; TRBD2 might be the D (7 bases). This CDR3 is 16 amino acids long. V was cut by 6 bases and J by 6 bases, with 23 bases left in between. Germline assignment: CDR1 SGHTA and CDR2 FQGNSA.